Listed below are T cell receptor beta chains from one sample, sequenced in a study of blood T cell repertoires in COVID-19. Sequencing was performed with immunoSEQ multiplex PCR; in TCRdb, only in-frame clones are kept and a portion is missing. In the table there are 200,000 to 250,000 clones, around 90% of which are singletons. Sample: PBMCs or T cells enriched from blood (not recorded which). These receptors were obtained from a young woman who had been exposed to COVID-19. Each CDR3 is given with its conserved first and last residue. Fields, in order: V gene, J gene, D gene, clone size, CDR3 protein, CDR3 DNA. D genes are given only for firm matches. A clone size is listed for some rows: how often the clone was seen (once, few, many), or a class if it is expanded.

V: TRBV5-1
J: TRBJ2-5
D: TRBD2
size: -
CDR3: CASREAGGIQETQYF
DNA: TGCGCCAGCCGCGAGGCCGGGGGGATTCAAGAGACCCAGTACTTC

V: TRBV2
J: TRBJ1-3
D: TRBD1
size: -
CDR3: CASSGRQGTTGNTIYF
DNA: TGTGCCAGCAGTGGAAGACAGGGGACGACTGGAAACACCATATATTTT

V: TRBV11-2
J: TRBJ2-2
D: TRBD2
size: -
CDR3: CASSLGGRAAGELFF
DNA: TGTGCCAGCAGCTTAGGCGGGAGGGCCGCCGGGGAGCTGTTTTTT

V: TRBV2
J: TRBJ2-7
D: -
size: -
CDR3: CASRISPAGQGSYEQYF
DNA: TGTGCCAGCAGAATCTCCCCCGCGGGGCAGGGCTCCTACGAGCAGTACTTC

V: TRBV30
J: TRBJ2-1
D: -
size: -
CDR3: CAWSTIRADEQFF
DNA: TGTGCCTGGAGTACAATCAGGGCCGATGAGCAGTTCTTC

V: TRBV29-1
J: TRBJ1-2
D: -
size: -
CDR3: CSARTVNYGYTF
DNA: TGCAGCGCCAGAACAGTTAACTATGGCTACACCTTC

V: TRBV6-5
J: TRBJ2-1
D: -
size: -
CDR3: CASSYSRGSSYNEQFF
DNA: TGTGCCAGCAGTTACTCGAGGGGGAGTTCCTACAATGAGCAGTTCTTC

V: TRBV28
J: TRBJ1-5
D: -
size: -
CDR3: CASSSPHLPNQPQHF
DNA: TGTGCCAGCAGTTCTCCACACCTCCCAAATCAGCCCCAGCATTTT

V: TRBV18
J: TRBJ1-2
D: TRBD1
size: once
CDR3: CASSPTGQGTSHYGYTF
DNA: TGTGCCAGCTCACCAACGGGACAGGGGACGTCTCACTATGGCTACACCTTC

V: TRBV27
J: TRBJ1-2
D: -
size: -
CDR3: CASSPHRTSNYGYTF
DNA: TGTGCCAGCAGCCCCCACAGGACCAGTAACTATGGCTACACCTTC

V: TRBV27
J: TRBJ2-2
D: -
size: once
CDR3: CASSLIPGTGELFF
DNA: TGTGCCAGCAGTTTAATTCCGGGAACCGGGGAGCTGTTTTTT

V: TRBV19
J: TRBJ1-5
D: TRBD1
size: few
CDR3: CASSMGTVLSNQPQHF
DNA: TGTGCCAGTAGTATGGGGACAGTCCTGAGCAATCAGCCCCAGCATTTT

V: TRBV7-9
J: TRBJ2-7
D: -
size: -
CDR3: CASSLVLTRRGTAYEQYF
DNA: TGTGCCAGCAGCTTAGTGCTGACTAGAAGGGGTACAGCCTACGAGCAGTACTTC

V: TRBV28
J: TRBJ1-2
D: TRBD1
size: -
CDR3: CASSPMTGLYGYTF
DNA: TGTGCCAGCAGTCCTATGACAGGGCTTTATGGCTACACCTTC

V: TRBV9
J: TRBJ2-3
D: -
size: -
CDR3: CASSAQGRDTQYF
DNA: TGTGCCAGCAGCGCCCAGGGGAGAGATACGCAGTATTTT

V: TRBV7-9
J: TRBJ1-2
D: -
size: -
CDR3: CASSLSDRYYGYTF
DNA: TGTGCCAGCAGTTTATCGGACAGATACTATGGCTACACCTTC

V: TRBV7-8
J: TRBJ2-2
D: TRBD1
size: -
CDR3: CASSLSEGGFITGELFF
DNA: TGTGCCAGCAGTCTCAGTGAAGGGGGCTTTATCACCGGGGAGCTGTTTTTT

V: TRBV6-5
J: TRBJ1-5
D: -
size: -
CDR3: CASSYGSGDQPQHF
DNA: TGTGCCAGCAGTTACGGGTCAGGGGACCAGCCCCAGCATTTT

V: TRBV4-1
J: TRBJ2-1
D: -
size: -
CDR3: CASMALAADNEQFF
DNA: TGCGCCAGCATGGCACTAGCTGCCGACAATGAGCAGTTCTTC

V: TRBV13
J: TRBJ2-1
D: -
size: -
CDR3: CASSITRDEQFF
DNA: TGTGCCAGCAGCATTACTAGAGATGAGCAGTTCTTC

V: TRBV2
J: TRBJ2-3
D: -
size: -
CDR3: CASSDMTDTQYF
DNA: TGTGCCAGCAGTGACATGACAGATACGCAGTATTTT

V: TRBV18
J: TRBJ1-6
D: TRBD1
size: -
CDR3: CASSPRSRGQGGNSPLHF
DNA: TGTGCCAGCTCACCACGATCGAGGGGACAGGGTGGAAATTCACCCCTCCACTTT

V: TRBV18
J: TRBJ1-4
D: -
size: -
CDR3: CASSPLGDSTNEKLFF
DNA: TGTGCCAGCTCACCGTTGGGCGATTCAACTAATGAAAAACTGTTTTTT

V: TRBV10-1
J: TRBJ1-6
D: -
size: -
CDR3: CASSLDNNSPLHF
DNA: TGCGCCAGCAGTTTGGACAATAATTCACCCCTCCACTTT

V: TRBV7-9
J: TRBJ2-1
D: TRBD2
size: -
CDR3: CASSPFLAGSSYNEQFF
DNA: TGTGCCAGCAGCCCCTTTCTAGCGGGAAGCTCCTACAATGAGCAGTTCTTC

V: TRBV27
J: TRBJ2-1
D: -
size: once
CDR3: CASRKEPGLPAREQFF
DNA: TGTGCCAGCAGAAAAGAACCGGGACTTCCAGCCCGTGAGCAGTTCTTC

V: TRBV12-3/TRBV12-4
J: TRBJ2-5
D: -
size: -
CDR3: CASSPIQETQYF
DNA: TGTGCCAGCAGCCCAATCCAAGAGACCCAGTACTTC

V: TRBV15
J: TRBJ1-5
D: -
size: -
CDR3: CATSSDRIRQPQHF
DNA: TGTGCCACCAGCAGTGACAGAATAAGGCAGCCCCAGCATTTT

V: TRBV28
J: TRBJ1-3
D: -
size: -
CDR3: CATRSRVGNTIYF
DNA: TGTGCCACCAGGTCCCGGGTTGGAAACACCATATATTTT

V: TRBV2
J: TRBJ1-5
D: -
size: -
CDR3: CASSGAPRNQPQHF
DNA: TGTGCCAGCAGCGGTGCTCCTAGGAATCAGCCCCAGCATTTT

V: TRBV19
J: TRBJ2-7
D: TRBD1
size: -
CDR3: CASSLWGMGTDEQYF
DNA: TGTGCCAGTAGTCTTTGGGGAATGGGGACAGACGAGCAGTACTTC

V: TRBV9
J: TRBJ2-1
D: TRBD2
size: -
CDR3: CASSGWVSGSSYNEQFF
DNA: TGTGCCAGCAGCGGGTGGGTTAGCGGGAGCTCCTACAATGAGCAGTTCTTC

V: TRBV11-2
J: TRBJ1-4
D: TRBD1
size: -
CDR3: CASSPLDRDNEKLFF
DNA: TGTGCCAGCAGCCCACTTGACAGGGATAATGAAAAACTGTTTTTT

V: TRBV28
J: TRBJ2-1
D: TRBD2
size: -
CDR3: CASRGTSGNNEQFF
DNA: TGTGCCAGCAGAGGGACTAGCGGGAACAATGAGCAGTTCTTC

V: TRBV9
J: TRBJ1-4
D: TRBD1
size: -
CDR3: CASSAQGAGEKLFF
DNA: TGTGCCAGCAGCGCACAGGGGGCAGGAGAAAAACTGTTTTTT

V: TRBV10-2
J: TRBJ2-3
D: TRBD2
size: -
CDR3: CASHSGSTDTQYF
DNA: TGCGCCAGCCATAGCGGGAGCACAGATACGCAGTATTTT

V: TRBV5-4
J: TRBJ2-1
D: -
size: -
CDR3: CASSQPSPGYNEQFF
DNA: TGTGCCAGCTCTCAACCCTCGCCAGGCTACAATGAGCAGTTCTTC

V: TRBV18
J: TRBJ1-2
D: -
size: once
CDR3: CASSPLESAGAVLSYGYTF
DNA: TGTGCCAGCTCACCACTCGAGTCTGCAGGGGCCGTGCTGTCCTATGGCTACACCTTC

V: TRBV18
J: TRBJ2-1
D: -
size: -
CDR3: CASSPPEVRGHEQFF
DNA: TGTGCCAGCTCACCACCCGAGGTCAGGGGCCATGAGCAGTTCTTC

V: TRBV2
J: TRBJ1-2
D: -
size: -
CDR3: CASSAKSYGYTF
DNA: TGTGCCAGCAGTGCGAAGAGCTATGGCTACACCTTC

V: TRBV14
J: TRBJ2-3
D: -
size: -
CDR3: CASSPRVVTDTQYF
DNA: TGTGCCAGCAGTCCCAGGGTCGTCACAGATACGCAGTATTTT

V: TRBV5-6
J: TRBJ1-2
D: -
size: -
CDR3: CASSFRQNYGYTF
DNA: TGTGCCAGCAGCTTCAGGCAGAACTATGGCTACACCTTC

V: TRBV14
J: TRBJ2-7
D: -
size: -
CDR3: CASSRRQVPYEQYF
DNA: TGTGCCAGCAGCCGAAGACAGGTGCCCTACGAGCAGTACTTC

V: TRBV7-2
J: TRBJ1-1
D: TRBD1
size: -
CDR3: CASSLRTGGRNTEAFF
DNA: TGTGCCAGCAGCTTGAGGACAGGGGGCAGGAACACTGAAGCTTTCTTT

V: TRBV11-2
J: TRBJ2-7
D: TRBD1
size: few
CDR3: CASSLSDRGEQYF
DNA: TGTGCCAGCAGCTTATCAGACAGGGGCGAGCAGTACTTC

V: TRBV12-5
J: TRBJ2-1
D: TRBD2
size: -
CDR3: CASGFPGGDNEQFF
DNA: TGTGCTAGTGGTTTCCCGGGAGGTGACAATGAGCAGTTCTTC

V: TRBV11-2
J: TRBJ2-7
D: TRBD1
size: -
CDR3: CASMPGTGTYEQYF
DNA: TGTGCCAGCATGCCCGGGACAGGAACCTACGAGCAGTACTTC

V: TRBV6-4
J: TRBJ2-1
D: TRBD2
size: -
CDR3: CASSGTSGAYNEQFF
DNA: TGTGCCAGCAGTGGGACTAGCGGGGCCTACAATGAGCAGTTCTTC

V: TRBV19
J: TRBJ1-4
D: -
size: -
CDR3: CASRRRTVDEKLFF
DNA: TGTGCCAGTAGACGCCGGACAGTCGATGAAAAACTGTTTTTT

V: TRBV5-5
J: TRBJ2-2
D: TRBD1
size: -
CDR3: CASSLSTTGGTTGELFF
DNA: TGTGCCAGCAGCTTGTCAACGACAGGGGGCACCACCGGGGAGCTGTTTTTT

V: TRBV7-2
J: TRBJ2-7
D: TRBD1
size: -
CDR3: CASSSGQGAYEQYF
DNA: TGTGCCAGCAGCTCGGGACAGGGGGCCTATGAGCAGTACTTC

V: TRBV18
J: TRBJ2-7
D: -
size: -
CDR3: CASSRGDYEQYF
DNA: TGTGCCAGCTCACGGGGAGATTACGAGCAGTACTTC

V: TRBV7-8
J: TRBJ2-7
D: -
size: -
CDR3: CASSTGQYLGQYF
DNA: TGTGCCAGCAGCACAGGACAGTACCTCGGGCAGTACTTC

V: TRBV29-1
J: TRBJ2-1
D: TRBD1
size: -
CDR3: CSVVRTGGRNEQFF
DNA: TGCAGCGTTGTACGGACAGGGGGGAGGAATGAGCAGTTCTTC

V: TRBV5-1
J: TRBJ2-2
D: -
size: -
CDR3: CASSGLPTGELFF
DNA: TGCGCCAGCAGTGGACTGCCAACCGGGGAGCTGTTTTTT

V: TRBV27
J: TRBJ1-5
D: TRBD1
size: -
CDR3: CASSQGTGANQPQHF
DNA: TGTGCCAGCAGCCAAGGGACAGGGGCCAATCAGCCCCAGCATTTT

V: TRBV11-2
J: TRBJ2-7
D: -
size: -
CDR3: CASSLERASSYEQYF
DNA: TGTGCCAGCAGCTTAGAGCGGGCTAGCAGTTACGAGCAGTACTTC

V: TRBV11-3
J: TRBJ2-1
D: -
size: -
CDR3: CASSLDGLSGEQFF
DNA: TGTGCCAGCAGCTTAGATGGATTGAGCGGGGAGCAGTTCTTC

V: TRBV20-1
J: TRBJ2-7
D: TRBD2
size: -
CDR3: CSASAIAGGSYEQYF
DNA: TGCAGTGCTAGTGCTATAGCGGGAGGGTCCTACGAGCAGTACTTC